Listed here is a single T cell receptor (beta chain). Its antigen remains unknown. The data belong to a study of CD8+ T cells in alopecia areata. Across the study: Patients received oral tofacitinib, 5 to 10 mg twice daily, for moderate-to-severe alopecia areata. Study results and limitations: The link between baseline CD8+ expansion and response remains uncertain with one nonresponder.

Extracted RNA was reverse transcribed into cDNA, the sequencing template. Generated by immunoSEQ multiplex PCR, the TCRdb table keeps only in-frame clones and is missing some. The sample records more than 200,000 clones, 64% being singletons. With 4 bases clipped from V and 7 bases from J, the junction kept 6 bases outside the gene matches. CDR3 length equals 13 residues. Germline-derived CDR1 and CDR2 are SEHNR and FQNEAQ (reference sequence). Sample treatment: oral pan-JAK inhibitor, 5-10 mg twice daily. The clonotype comes from a human donor with alopecia areata. This chain links TRBV7-9 with TRBJ2-7, with 8 positions matching TRBD1. Here the sequenced sample was CD4+ T cells sorted from blood, taken at week 4, from a patient treated with tofacitinib. CDR3 nucleotide sequence: TGTGCCAGCAGCTCGTGGACAGGGTTTGAGCAGTACTTC. Its protein is CASSSWTGFEQYF.